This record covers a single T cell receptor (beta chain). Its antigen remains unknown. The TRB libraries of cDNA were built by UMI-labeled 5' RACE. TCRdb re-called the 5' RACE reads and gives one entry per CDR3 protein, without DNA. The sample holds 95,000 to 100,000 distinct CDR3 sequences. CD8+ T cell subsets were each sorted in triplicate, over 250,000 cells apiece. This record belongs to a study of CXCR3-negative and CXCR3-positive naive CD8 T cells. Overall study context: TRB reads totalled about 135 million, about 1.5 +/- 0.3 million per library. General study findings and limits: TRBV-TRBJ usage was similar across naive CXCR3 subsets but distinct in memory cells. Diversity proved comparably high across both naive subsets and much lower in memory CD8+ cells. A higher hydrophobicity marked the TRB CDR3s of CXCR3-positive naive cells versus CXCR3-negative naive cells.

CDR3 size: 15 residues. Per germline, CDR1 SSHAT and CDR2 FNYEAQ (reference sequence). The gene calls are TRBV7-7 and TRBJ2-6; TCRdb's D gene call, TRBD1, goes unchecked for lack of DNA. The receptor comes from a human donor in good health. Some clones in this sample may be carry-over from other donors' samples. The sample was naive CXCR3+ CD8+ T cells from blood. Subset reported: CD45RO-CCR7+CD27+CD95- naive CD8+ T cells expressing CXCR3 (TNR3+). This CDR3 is CASSSGASGANVLTF.